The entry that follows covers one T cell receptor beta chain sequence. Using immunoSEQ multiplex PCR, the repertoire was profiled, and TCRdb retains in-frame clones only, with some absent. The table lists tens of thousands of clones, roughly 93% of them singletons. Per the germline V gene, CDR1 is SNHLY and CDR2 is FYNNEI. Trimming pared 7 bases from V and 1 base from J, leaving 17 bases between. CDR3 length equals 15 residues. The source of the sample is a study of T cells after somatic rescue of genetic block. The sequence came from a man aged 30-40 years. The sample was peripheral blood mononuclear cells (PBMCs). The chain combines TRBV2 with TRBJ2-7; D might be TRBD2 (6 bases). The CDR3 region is CASTRGAGSSYEQYF. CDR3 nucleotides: TGTGCCAGCACCCGAGGGGCGGGAAGTTCCTACGAGCAGTACTTC.